The present T cell receptor beta chain was sequenced within a study of blood T cell repertoires in COVID-19. Study context: Specimens from acute and convalescent COVID-19 originated in the United States, Italy and Spain. Sources were T cells, B-cell-depleted T cells, or PBMCs; the material itself was cDNA or gDNA.

This CDR3 contains 15 residues. Germline V gives CDR1 LNHDA, CDR2 SQIVND (reference sequence). The V and J ends lost 5 bases and 5 bases, in that order; junction bases with no gene match: 8. The authors' processing: By means of reference gene primer amplification, nucleated cell counts were estimated. Sequencing was performed with immunoSEQ multiplex PCR; in TCRdb, only in-frame clones are kept and a portion is missing. That table furnishes V, J and clone size, whereas the DNA furnished D and trimming. The table lists roughly 81,000 clones, about 86% of them singletons. The V and J genes are TRBV19 and TRBJ2-7, with 11 nucleotides matching TRBD1. This clonotype was obtained from an elderly man with active or convalescent COVID-19. The sequencing input was peripheral blood. For the CDR3, the DNA is TGTGCCAGTAGTGCACCGGGACAGGGGGTGAACGAGCAGTACTTC. This translates into CASSAPGQGVNEQYF. The full variable domain, in which reference TRBV19 and TRBJ2-7 provide the parts outside the CDR3, is DGGITQSPKYLFRKEGQNVTLSCEQNLNHDAMYWYRQDPGQGLRLIYYSQIVNDFQKGDIAEGYSVSREKKESFPLTVTSAQKNPTAFYLCASSAPGQGVNEQYFGPGTRLTVT.